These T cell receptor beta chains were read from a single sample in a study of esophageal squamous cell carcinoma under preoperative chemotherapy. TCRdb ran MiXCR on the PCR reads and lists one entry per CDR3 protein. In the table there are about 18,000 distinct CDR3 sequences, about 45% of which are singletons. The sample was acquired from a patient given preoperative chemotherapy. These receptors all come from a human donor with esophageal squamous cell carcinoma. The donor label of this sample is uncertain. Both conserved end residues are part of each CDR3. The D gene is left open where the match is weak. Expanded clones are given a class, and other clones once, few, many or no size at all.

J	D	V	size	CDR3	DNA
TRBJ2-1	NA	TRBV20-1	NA	CSAHRDNPYEQFF	TGCAGTGCCCACCGGGACAACCCCTACGAGCAGTTCTTC
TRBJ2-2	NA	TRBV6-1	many	CASRSRGAGELFF	TGTGCCAGCAGAAGTAGGGGGGCCGGGGAGCTGTTTTTT
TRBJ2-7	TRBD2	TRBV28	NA	CASSLSLAGGARPYEQYF	TGTGCCAGCAGTTTATCGCTAGCGGGAGGGGCCCGCCCCTACGAGCAGTACTTC
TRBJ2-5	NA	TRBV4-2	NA	CASSQEGRETQYF	TGTGCCAGCAGCCAAGAGGGAAGGGAGACCCAGTACTTC
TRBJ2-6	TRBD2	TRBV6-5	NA	CASSYSGLAGAGANVLTF	TGTGCCAGCAGTTACTCGGGACTAGCGGGAGCTGGGGCCAACGTCCTGACTTTC
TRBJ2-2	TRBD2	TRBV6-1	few	CASSEWGTKNTGELFF	TGTGCCAGCAGTGAATGGGGGACTAAGAACACCGGGGAGCTGTTTTTT
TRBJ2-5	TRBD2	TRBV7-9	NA	CASSLMELAETQFF	TGTGCCAGCAGCTTAATGGAACTAGCGGAGACCCAGTTTTTC
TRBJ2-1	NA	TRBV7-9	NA	CASSLGSSLRSNEQFF	TGTGCCAGCAGCTTAGGTTCTAGTTTGCGTAGCAATGAGCAGTTCTTC
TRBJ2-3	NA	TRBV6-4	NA	CASSLGGGAGDTQYF	TGTGCCAGCAGTCTTGGTGGGGGGGCCGGAGATACGCAGTATTTT
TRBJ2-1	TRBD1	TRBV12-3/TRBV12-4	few	CASKRVDRVDNEQFF	TGTGCCAGCAAGAGGGTGGACAGGGTGGACAATGAGCAGTTCTTC
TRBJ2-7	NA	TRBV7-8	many	CASSWTPSYEQYF	TGTGCCAGCAGCTGGACTCCGTCCTACGAGCAGTACTTC
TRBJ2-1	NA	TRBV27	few	CASRGRYFNEQFF	TGTGCCAGCAGGGGACGATATTTCAATGAGCAGTTCTTC
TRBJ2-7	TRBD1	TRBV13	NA	CASSYRQGSNYEQYF	TGTGCCAGCAGCTACAGACAGGGTTCGAACTACGAGCAGTACTTC
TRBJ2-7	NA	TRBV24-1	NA	CATSDLVSQGRGEYEQYF	TGTGCCACCAGTGATTTAGTGTCACAGGGAAGGGGGGAGTACGAGCAGTACTTC
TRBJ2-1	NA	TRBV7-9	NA	CASRGGDSEQFF	TGTGCCAGCAGGGGGGGGGACAGTGAGCAGTTCTTC
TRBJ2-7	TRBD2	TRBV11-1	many	CASRRGGGTYNEQYF	TGTGCCAGCAGACGAGGCGGGGGTACCTACAATGAGCAGTACTTC
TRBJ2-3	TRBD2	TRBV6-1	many	CASTPRTSGTDTQYF	TGTGCCAGCACCCCTCGGACTAGCGGGACAGATACGCAGTATTTT
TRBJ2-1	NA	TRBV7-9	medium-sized	CASSPPWGGSNEQFF	TGTGCCAGCAGCCCACCCTGGGGAGGAAGCAATGAGCAGTTCTTC
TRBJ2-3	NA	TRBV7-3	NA	CARGATSGEKDTQYF	TGTGCCAGGGGGGCTACGAGCGGTGAGAAAGATACGCAGTATTTC
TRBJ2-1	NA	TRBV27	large	CASSLSLVPNEQFF	TGTGCCAGCAGTTTATCTTTGGTCCCTAATGAGCAGTTCTTC
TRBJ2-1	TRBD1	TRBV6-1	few	CASWDRVNEQFF	TGTGCCAGTTGGGACAGGGTAAATGAGCAGTTCTTC
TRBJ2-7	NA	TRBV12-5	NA	CASVRGPDDEQYF	TGTGCTAGTGTCAGGGGTCCGGATGACGAGCAGTACTTC
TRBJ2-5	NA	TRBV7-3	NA	CASSLGHQETQYF	TGTGCCAGCAGCTTGGGACACCAAGAGACCCAGTACTTC
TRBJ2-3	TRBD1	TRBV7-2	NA	CASSARQGGAKNTQYF	TGTGCCAGCAGCGCACGACAGGGGGGGGCCAAAAATACGCAGTATTTT
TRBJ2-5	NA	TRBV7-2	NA	CASSLEWAASGTQYF	TGTGCCAGCAGCTTAGAGTGGGCCGCCTCGGGGACCCAGTACTTC
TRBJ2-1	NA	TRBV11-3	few	CASSWGGDETGYNEQFF	TGTGCCAGCAGTTGGGGCGGGGACGAGACAGGGTACAATGAGCAGTTCTTC
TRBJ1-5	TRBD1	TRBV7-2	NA	CASSLGLGQGSQPQHF	TGTGCCAGCAGCTTAGGACTGGGACAGGGCTCCCAGCCCCAGCATTTT
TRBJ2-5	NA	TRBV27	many	CASSLVGNHEQYF	TGTGCCAGCAGTTTAGTAGGGAACCATGAGCAGTACTTC
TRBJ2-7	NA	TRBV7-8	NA	CASSLSAEGGQYF	TGTGCCAGCAGCTTGTCGGCGGAGGGGGGGCAGTACTTC
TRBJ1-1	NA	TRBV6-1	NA	CASSPGSRPTEAFF	TGTGCCAGCAGCCCGGGCTCTCGGCCCACTGAAGCTTTCTTT
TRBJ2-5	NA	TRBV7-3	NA	CASSLTREETQYF	TGTGCCAGCAGCTTAACCCGGGAAGAGACCCAGTACTTC
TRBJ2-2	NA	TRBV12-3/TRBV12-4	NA	CASSYTGELFF	TGTGCCAGCAGTTACACCGGGGAGCTGTTTTTT
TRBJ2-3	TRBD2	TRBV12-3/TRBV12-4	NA	CASRLAGQGADTQYF	TGTGCCAGCAGACTAGCGGGCCAGGGGGCAGATACGCAGTATTTT
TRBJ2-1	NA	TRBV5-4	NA	CASSLVVQDEQFF	TGTGCCAGCAGCTTGGTTGTCCAGGATGAGCAGTTCTTC
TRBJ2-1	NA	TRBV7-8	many	CASSLALRTISSYNEQFF	TGTGCCAGCAGCTTAGCGCTGCGGACAATAAGCTCCTACAATGAGCAGTTCTTC
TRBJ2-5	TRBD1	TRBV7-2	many	CASSLGQGARETQYF	TGTGCCAGCAGCTTAGGACAGGGGGCGAGGGAGACCCAGTACTTC
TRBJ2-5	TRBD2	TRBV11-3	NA	CAGSGGRGRETQYF	TGTGCGGGGAGCGGGGGCCGTGGCCGAGAGACCCAGTACTTC
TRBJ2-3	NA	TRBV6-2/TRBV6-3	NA	CASSYSLGGPDTQYF	TGTGCCAGCAGTTACTCGCTTGGGGGTCCAGATACGCAGTATTTT
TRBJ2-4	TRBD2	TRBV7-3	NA	CASTGGRARNTQYF	TGTGCCAGCACGGGGGGGCGAGCCAGAAACACGCAGTATTTC
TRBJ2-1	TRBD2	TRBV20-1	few	CSAGGTSGRDEQFF	TGCAGTGCTGGAGGGACTAGCGGGAGGGATGAGCAGTTCTTC
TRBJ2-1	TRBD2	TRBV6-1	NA	CASSASGGSYNEQFF	TGTGCCAGCAGTGCGAGCGGGGGCTCTTACAATGAGCAGTTCTTC
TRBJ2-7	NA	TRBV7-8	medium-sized	CASSPQAASASSYEQYF	TGTGCCAGCAGCCCGCAGGCTGCCAGCGCCAGCTCCTACGAGCAGTACTTC
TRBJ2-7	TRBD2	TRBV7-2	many	CASSPLGLAGGAKVYEQYF	TGTGCCAGCAGCCCACTGGGACTAGCGGGGGGGGCGAAAGTCTACGAGCAGTACTTC
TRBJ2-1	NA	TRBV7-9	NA	CASSLADSDSQETQFF	TGTGCCAGCAGCTTAGCGGATTCGGACAGCCAAGAGACCCAGTTCTTC
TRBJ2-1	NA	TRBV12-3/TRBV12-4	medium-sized	CASSPFQGGRNEQFF	TGTGCCAGCAGCCCGTTCCAGGGAGGTAGGAATGAGCAGTTCTTC